Presented here are 14 T cell receptor beta chains from one specimen sequenced in a study of blood T cells in healthy people across ages. The authors ran a second PCR of roughly 7 to 11 cycles using a sample-barcoded 5' primer and a J-beta primer mix. TCRdb re-analysed the 5' RACE reads in MiXCR, keeping a single row per CDR3 protein. The sample carries a few hundred thousand distinct CDR3 sequences, approximately 47% recorded once. The sample taken for sequencing was blood. The receptors shown here come from a man between 60 and 75 years old in good health.

The rearrangement links TRBV6-1 to TRBJ2-7; D possibly uses TRBD1 or TRBD2 (6 bases each). This CDR3 comprises 14 residues. Germline V gene sequence: CDR1 MNHNS, CDR2 SASEGT. V lost 6 bases, J lost 4 bases, and 16 bases lay in between. The CDR3 is CASRDGGRLYEQYF. The DNA for the CDR3 is TGTGCCAGCAGGGACGGGGGCCGGTTATACGAGCAGTACTTC.

The V call is TRBV6-1, the J call TRBJ2-7; no clear D. The J call may be mistaken, given a closer DNA end match to TRBJ2-5. The CDR3 has 13 residues. Germline V gene lookup returns CDR1 MNHNS and CDR2 SASEGT. CDR3 DNA: TGTGCCAGCAGTGAGTCGTCTGATGGGACCCAGTACTTC. It yields the protein CASSESSDGTQYF.

This clonotype was picked up one time. The chain links TRBV7-3 to TRBJ2-5; weak D call: TRBD2 (5 bases). Germline assignment: CDR1 SGHTA and CDR2 FQGTGA. The ends were cut back, 2 bases at V and 3 bases at J, with 10 bases in the middle. This CDR3 has 14 residues. The CDR3 coding sequence is TGTGCCAGCAGCTTATCGGGAACCGAAGAGACCCAGTACTTC. Its protein is CASSLSGTEETQYF. Combining the CDR3 with reference TRBV7-3 and TRBJ2-5 gives the whole variable domain GAGVSQTPSNKVTEKGKYVELRCDPISGHTALYWYRQSLGQGPEFLIYFQGTGAADDSGLPNDRFFAVRPEGSVSTLKIQRTERGDSAVYLCASSLSGTEETQYFGPGTRLLVL.

This clonotype was found a few times. The rearrangement links TRBV5-1 to TRBJ2-5, with 7 bases fitting TRBD2. The CDR3 runs 14 residues. J was trimmed by 4 bases and V by 4 bases; bases with no gene match: 7. Germline V gene sequence: CDR1 SGHRS, CDR2 YFSETQ. Written as DNA, the CDR3 is TGCGCCAGCAGCGAGTACGGCGGGGGAGAGACCCAGTACTTC. This codes for CASSEYGGGETQYF.

This clonotype was seen just once. V usage is TRBV20-1 and J usage is TRBJ2-1; 9 nucleotides line up with TRBD1. There are 16 residues in the CDR3. The J segment lost 2 bases and the V segment lost 0 bases, leaving 5 bases of the junction unmatched. The germline gives CDR1 DFQATT, CDR2 SNEGSKA (reference sequence). The CDR3 spells CSARDPRQGAYNEQFF. The CDR3 region has the DNA TGCAGTGCTAGAGATCCGCGACAGGGGGCCTACAATGAGCAGTTCTTC.

This clonotype was counted ten times or more. The chain couples TRBV28 to TRBJ2-6; 7 nucleotides line up with TRBD1. Germline V gene lookup returns CDR1 MDHEN and CDR2 SYDVKM. V was pared by 5 bases and J by 2 bases, with 3 bases of the junction left unmatched. The CDR3 consists of 15 residues. CDR3 nucleotides: TGTGCCAGCAGTCCAGGGGGAGCTGGGGCCAACGTCCTGACTTTC. This encodes CASSPGGAGANVLTF. The entire variable domain, with the rest obtained from reference TRBV28 and TRBJ2-6, is as follows: DVKVTQSSRYLVKRTGEKVFLECVQDMDHENMFWYRQDPGLGLRLIYFSYDVKMKEKGDIPEGYSVSREKKERFSLILESASTNQTSMYLCASSPGGAGANVLTFGAGSRLTVL.

The chain joins TRBV6-2 or TRBV6-3 to TRBJ2-4, with D possibly TRBD2 on 6 matching bases. Between the trimmed V and J ends, which lost 6 bases and 8 bases, there was a span of 20 bases. The CDR3 sequence is 15 residues long. The germline V gene has CDR1 MNHEY and CDR2 SVGEGT. The chain's CDR3 is CASSAGTAGRDIQYF. DNA for the CDR3: TGTGCCAGCAGCGCCGGGACGGCGGGAAGGGACATTCAGTACTTC.

This rearrangement joins TRBV7-6 to TRBJ2-5; a possible D gene is TRBD2 (5 bases). The germline V gene encodes CDR1 SGHVS and CDR2 FNYEAQ. V lost 5 bases and J 5 bases, leaving 12 bases between the germline ends. The CDR3 contains 13 residues. The CDR3 DNA reads as TGTGCCAGCAGCCCCCAGGAGGCGGAGACCCAGTACTTC. Its translation: CASSPQEAETQYF. The variable domain in full, with the rest retrieved from reference TRBV7-6 and TRBJ2-5, is GAGVSQSPRYKVTKRGQDVALRCDPISGHVSLYWYRQALGQGPEFLTYFNYEAQQDKSGLPNDRFSAERPEGSISTLTIQRTEQRDSAMYRCASSPQEAETQYFGPGTRLLVL.

The genes are TRBV28 and TRBJ1-2, with D perhaps TRBD1 (6 bases). The CDR3 is made up of 14 amino acids. Germline lookup yields CDR1 MDHEN and CDR2 SYDVKM. V lost 6 bases and J lost 4, with 15 bases in between. The CDR3 is CASSLGQPPYGYTF. The CDR3 bases are TGTGCCAGCAGCCTCGGACAGCCTCCCTATGGCTACACCTTC.

The rearrangement uses TRBV5-4 and TRBJ2-1; a possible D gene is TRBD2 (6 bases). V shed 4 bases and J shed 0 bases, with 11 bases lying between them. Germline values: CDR1 SGHNT, CDR2 YYREEE (reference sequence). There are 15 residues in the CDR3. The chain's CDR3 is CASSPERASYNEQFF. Written as DNA, the CDR3 is TGTGCCAGCAGCCCCGAGCGGGCCTCCTACAATGAGCAGTTCTTC.

The DNA of the CDR3 is TGTGCCAGCAGTTACACCCTCCCCCGGGCGGGGGAACACAATGAGCAGTTCTTC. Encoded protein: CASSYTLPRAGEHNEQFF. J is TRBJ2-1 and V is TRBV6-5; 7 bases fit TRBD2. V trimming: 2 bases; J trimming: 5 bases; junction bases outside the gene matches: 15. The CDR3 contains 18 residues. The germline V gene has CDR1 MNHEY and CDR2 SVGAGI.

CDR3 DNA: TGCAGTGCTAGAGATCTTAGGCTCGAATCCTACAATGAGCAGTTCTTC. Encoded protein: CSARDLRLESYNEQFF. The V call is TRBV20-1, the J call TRBJ2-1; the D is unclear. In germline, CDR1 is DFQATT, CDR2 SNEGSKA (reference sequence). The CDR3 contains 16 residues. The germline V and J ends were trimmed by 0 bases and 1 base, with 13 bases remaining between them.

This chain connects TRBV2 to TRBJ2-5; D is perhaps TRBD1 (5 bases). The germline V and J ends were trimmed by 2 bases and 10 bases, with 17 bases remaining between them. The germline V gene has CDR1 SNHLY and CDR2 FYNNEI. The CDR3 sequence is 14 residues long. CDR3 nucleotides: TGTGCCAGCAGTGAATTGTCGGTTGTAGGGGACCAGTACTTC. Its translation: CASSELSVVGDQYF.

The V and J genes are TRBV7-2 and TRBJ2-7; 10 bases match TRBD2. The germline V gene has CDR1 SGHTA and CDR2 FQGNSA. This CDR3 spans 16 amino acids. The V gene end was trimmed by 1 base and the J gene end by 2 bases; junction bases not matched to a gene: 5. The CDR3 spells CASSLGSGRGTYEQYF. The CDR3 coding sequence is TGTGCCAGCAGCTTAGGCAGCGGGAGGGGGACCTACGAGCAGTACTTC.